The source of this T cell receptor beta chain is a study of T cells in Graves' hyperthyroidism and ophthalmopathy. What was amplified from RNA transcripts were TCR beta CDR3 regions. HTBI primers were the set used in a first-round RT-PCR of the TCR CDR3. TCRdb re-called the multiplex PCR reads with MiXCR, one entry per CDR3 protein. The sample shows 500,000 or so distinct CDR3 sequences, approximately 16% of them seen only once. Patients were excluded for uncontrolled infection, other autoimmune disease, pregnancy or lactation. The PBMCs studied were ones that came from about 10 ml fresh peripheral blood. The CDR3 has 13 amino acids. Germline-derived CDR1 and CDR2 are WNHNN and SYGVQD (reference sequence). Deletions cut 2 bases from V and 10 bases from J, with 12 bases between.

This sequence joins TRBV10-1 and TRBJ2-1, with D hard to call. Sequencing was carried out using blood. This clonotype was obtained from a woman aged 30 to 39 with Graves' ophthalmopathy. The CDR3 DNA reads as TGCGCCAGCAGTGAGACTCTACCCGGGGAGCAGTTCTTC. Residues: CASSETLPGEQFF.